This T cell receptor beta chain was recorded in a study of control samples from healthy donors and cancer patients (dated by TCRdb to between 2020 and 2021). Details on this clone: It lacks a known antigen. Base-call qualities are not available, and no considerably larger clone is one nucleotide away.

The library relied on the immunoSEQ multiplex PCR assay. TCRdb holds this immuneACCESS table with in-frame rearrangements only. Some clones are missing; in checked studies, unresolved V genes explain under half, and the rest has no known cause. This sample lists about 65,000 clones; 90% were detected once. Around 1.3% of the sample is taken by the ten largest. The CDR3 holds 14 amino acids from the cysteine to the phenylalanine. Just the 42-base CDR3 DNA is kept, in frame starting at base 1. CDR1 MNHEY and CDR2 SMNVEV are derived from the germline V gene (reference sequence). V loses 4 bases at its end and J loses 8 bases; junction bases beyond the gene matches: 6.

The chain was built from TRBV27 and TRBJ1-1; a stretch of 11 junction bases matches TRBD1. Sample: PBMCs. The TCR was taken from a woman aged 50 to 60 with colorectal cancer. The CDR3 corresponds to CASSSGQGVGEAFF. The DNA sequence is TGTGCCAGCAGTTCGGGACAGGGGGTCGGGGAAGCTTTCTTT.